The 29 T cell receptor beta chains in this list originate from one sample, sequenced in a study of blood T cells in healthy people across ages. A second PCR, run for about 6 to 11 cycles, used a sample-barcoded 5' primer plus a J-beta primer mix. TCRdb reanalysed the 5' RACE reads using MiXCR and keeps one entry per CDR3 protein. The sample holds approximately 1.5 million distinct CDR3 sequences, 42% seen once. The material sequenced was blood. The source is a woman aged 18 to 35 in good health.

The V call is TRBV2, the J call TRBJ2-1; 7 positions agree with TRBD2. The CDR3 sequence is 16 residues long. CDR1 is SNHLY and CDR2 is FYNNEI in the germline V gene. Trimming cost V 7 bases and J 0 bases; bases outside gene matches: 9. CDR3 region: CASKRDYLSSYNEQFF. The DNA of the CDR3 is TGTGCCAGCAAAAGGGACTACCTAAGCTCCTACAATGAGCAGTTCTTC.

The chain has TRBV24-1 and TRBJ2-1; D unclear. The end of the DNA fits TRBJ2-7 better, so the J call may be wrong. Looked up from germline, CDR1 is KGHDR and CDR2 is SFDVKD. CDR3 length: 15 amino acids. Here the CDR3 DNA reads TGTGCCACCAGTGATTTGGTGCAGGCTAACAATGAGCAGTACTTC. Its translation is CATSDLVQANNEQYF.

This clonotype was recorded many times. The chain has TRBV5-5 and TRBJ2-1; a weak D match, TRBD2 (5 bases). The CDR3 is 14 residues long. The V end was cut by 2 bases, the J end by 3 bases, with 9 bases between. The germline V gene encodes CDR1 SGHKS and CDR2 YYEKEE (reference sequence). In DNA form, the CDR3 reads TGTGCCAGCAGCTTTTATGGGAGCTACAATGAGCAGTTCTTC. Translation gives CASSFYGSYNEQFF.

This clonotype was seen a few times. The V call is TRBV7-2, the J call TRBJ1-2; 8 bases agree with TRBD1. This CDR3 region has 18 residues. With V trimmed by 0 bases and J by 5 bases, 14 bases remained unmatched. CDR1 is SGHTA and CDR2 is FQGNSA in the germline V gene. DNA of the CDR3: TGTGCCAGCAGCTTAGCGTGGACAGGGAGAGGGTTGAGTTATGGCTACACCTTC. Encoded protein: CASSLAWTGRGLSYGYTF.

Details on this clonotype: This may stem from a read error, because a much larger clone lies one nucleotide away. The V call is TRBV7-2, the J call TRBJ2-1; tentative D call: TRBD2 (6 bases). V lost 4 bases and J lost 10, with 20 bases in between. This CDR3 has 15 amino acids. Germline CDR1 is SGHTA and CDR2 is FQGNSA. CDR3 bases: TGTGCCAGCAGCTCTGTCGGTTTCGGGAGAAAGGAGCAGTTCTTC. Amino acids: CASSSVGFGRKEQFF.

The genes are TRBV11-2 and TRBJ2-1; TRBD1 is a possible D gene (5 bases). Germline V lookup: CDR1 SGHAT, CDR2 FQNNGV. Trimming pared 5 bases from V and 0 bases from J, leaving 26 bases between. This CDR3 contains 20 residues. The CDR3 DNA reads TGTGCCAGCAGCCACAGTTTCCGGACAAGCTGGGGTAGCTCCTACAATGAGCAGTTCTTC. Amino acids: CASSHSFRTSWGSSYNEQFF.

This clonotype was counted between two and nine times. V gene TRBV5-1 combines with J gene TRBJ2-3; D is undetermined. The germline V and J ends were trimmed by 5 bases and 3 bases, with 16 bases remaining between them. The CDR3 has 15 residues. Looked up from germline, CDR1 is SGHRS and CDR2 is YFSETQ. The DNA for the CDR3 is TGCGCCAGCAGTCTTGGATCCGGGTTTACAGATACGCAGTATTTT. It encodes CASSLGSGFTDTQYF.

Comments on this clonotype: One end of the junction is discordant with germline, which a read error may explain. This chain links TRBV7-2 with TRBJ1-5; the D is unclear. The germline V gene has CDR1 SGHTA and CDR2 FQGNSA. The CDR3 consists of 15 residues. The CDR3 DNA reads TGTGCCAGCAGCCCCGAGGGCAGTTCGAATCAGCCCCGGCATTTT. Amino acids: CASSPEGSSNQPRHF.

This clonotype came up many times. The rearrangement joins TRBV6-2 or TRBV6-3 to TRBJ1-1; D is unclear. The CDR3 covers 13 residues. Germline CDR1 is MNHEY and CDR2 is SVGEGT. V shed 2 bases and J shed 1 base, with 5 bases lying between them. CDR3 DNA: TGTGCCAGCAGTTACGTCAAGAACACTGAAGCTTTCTTT. Residues: CASSYVKNTEAFF.

With respect to this clonotype: A much larger clonotype is one base distant, so this may be a read error. This rearrangement joins TRBV12-3 or TRBV12-4 to TRBJ2-7; D remains unclear. The CDR3 is 13 residues long. For the CDR3, the DNA is TGTGCCAGCAGACCTCAATACTCCTACGAGCGGTACTTC. Its protein product is CASRPQYSYERYF.

The V call is TRBV5-1, the J call TRBJ2-2, with TRBD2 identical over 14 bases. CDR1 is SGHRS and CDR2 is YFSETQ in the germline V gene. V shed 3 bases, J shed 4 bases, and the junction held 5 bases outside the gene matches. This CDR3 region has 17 residues. The CDR3 nucleotides are TGCGCCAGCAGCTATTTCGGACTAGCGGGAGGCACCGGGGAGCTGTTTTTT. It codes for CASSYFGLAGGTGELFF.

The rearrangement uses TRBV2 and TRBJ1-2; D uncertain. Germline-derived CDR1 and CDR2 are SNHLY and FYNNEI. The V and J ends lost 3 bases and 4 bases respectively, with 12 bases between them. The CDR3 runs 14 residues. DNA for the CDR3: TGTGCCAGCAGTGACTCGACTTCCTTCTATGGCTACACCTTC. Translating it yields CASSDSTSFYGYTF.

This clonotype has only a few counts. V usage is TRBV12-3 or TRBV12-4 and J usage is TRBJ1-2; the D gene is possibly TRBD1 (5 bases). Trimming removed 8 bases at V and 8 bases at J, with 12 bases between. The CDR3 length is 11 residues. The CDR3, as DNA: TGTGCCAGCGGCCAAGGGGTGGGCTACACCTTC. It codes for CASGQGVGYTF.

Here the CDR3 reads CASRTLGTGKTGELFF. In DNA, the CDR3 is TGTGCCAGCAGAACGCTGGGGACAGGGAAAACCGGGGAGCTGTTTTTT. The chain employs TRBV6-5 and TRBJ2-2, with TRBD1 identical over 9 bases. Germline assignment: CDR1 MNHEY and CDR2 SVGAGI. V lost 6 bases, J lost 5 bases, and 10 bases stayed unmatched. The CDR3 totals 16 residues.

This rearrangement joins TRBV30 to TRBJ2-7; 7 nucleotides match TRBD1. The ends lost 0 bases at V and 5 bases at J; junction bases unmatched: 4. CDR3 size: 13 residues. From germline, CDR1 is GTSNPN and CDR2 SVGIG (reference sequence). The CDR3 protein is CAWSVYTGDEQYF. CDR3 bases: TGTGCCTGGAGTGTTTATACAGGGGACGAGCAGTACTTC.

V usage is TRBV10-3 and J usage is TRBJ2-1, with D perhaps matching TRBD1 (5 bases). The tail of the sequence fits TRBJ2-7 better, so the J call may be wrong. This CDR3 contains 15 residues. Germline-derived CDR1 and CDR2 are ENHRY and SYGVKD. The CDR3 DNA reads TGTGCCATCAGTGACCACAGGAGCTCCTACAATGAGCAGTACTTC. Residues: CAISDHRSSYNEQYF.

This clonotype was counted between two and nine times. The chain carries TRBV7-9 and TRBJ2-7; D gene ambiguous. Germline CDR1 reads SEHNR; CDR2 reads FQNEAQ (reference sequence). V shed 4 bases and J shed 1 base, with 8 bases lying between them. CDR3 length: 13 amino acids. The DNA for the CDR3 is TGTGCCAGCAGCTACTTCAGTTCCTACGAGCAGTACTTC. Translating gives CASSYFSSYEQYF.

The J gene is TRBJ2-1, the V gene TRBV7-2; 8 bases line up with TRBD2. Judging by the DNA end, TRBJ2-7 fits better; the J call may be wrong. The length of the CDR3 is 18 residues. Germline V gives CDR1 SGHTA, CDR2 FQGNSA. CDR3 sequence reads: CASSLDLVAGTSYNEQYF. The CDR3 DNA reads as TGTGCCAGCAGCTTAGATTTGGTAGCGGGGACCTCCTACAATGAGCAGTACTTC.

The chain employs TRBV7-9 and TRBJ2-1; D might be TRBD1 (6 bases). The J call may be wrong; the DNA end is better matched by TRBJ2-7. CDR3 length equals 13 residues. CDR1 and CDR2 (germline): SEHNR, FQNEAQ (reference sequence). The CDR3 DNA follows: TGTGCCAGCAGCAGGGACACCTACAATGAGCAGTACTTC. Translation: CASSRDTYNEQYF.

The V gene is TRBV13, the J gene TRBJ2-2; D might be TRBD1 (5 bases). The CDR3 length is 17 residues. Trimming took 2 bases from V and 2 from J, leaving 15 bases between them. Germline values: CDR1 PRHDT, CDR2 FYEKMQ (reference sequence). CDR3 DNA: TGTGCCAGCAGCTTAATAGGGGAAAAGGGAAACACCGGGGAGCTGTTTTTT. This gives the protein CASSLIGEKGNTGELFF.

The chain has TRBV7-2 and TRBJ1-5; the D is unclear. The germline CDR1 and CDR2 sequences are SGHTA and FQGNSA. V shed 5 bases and J shed 0 bases, with 17 bases lying between them. The CDR3 runs to 17 residues. DNA for the CDR3: TGTGCCAGCAGCACCCTAGCCTGGACCTATAGCAATCAGCCCCAGCATTTT. Protein sequence: CASSTLAWTYSNQPQHF.

This chain links TRBV10-2 with TRBJ1-2, with 8 bases that match TRBD1. This CDR3 contains 14 residues. The V gene's germline CDR1 is WSHSY and CDR2 SAAADI. J was trimmed by 4 bases and V by 6 bases; bases with no gene match: 7. The CDR3: CASRATGEVYGYTF. CDR3 DNA sequence: TGCGCCAGCAGGGCGACAGGGGAGGTCTATGGCTACACCTTC.

This clonotype was picked up a small number of times. The rearrangement joins TRBV12-3 or TRBV12-4 to TRBJ2-1, with D hard to call. There are 18 residues in the CDR3. Between the trimmed V and J ends, which lost 1 base and 2 bases, there was a span of 18 bases. CDR3 loop: CASSLGSFVAPPYNEQFF. CDR3 sequence (DNA): TGTGCCAGCAGTTTAGGTAGTTTTGTCGCCCCACCCTACAATGAGCAGTTCTTC.

The chain combines TRBV4-3 with TRBJ1-2; D may be TRBD1 (5 bases). Trimming stripped 1 base from V and 0 bases from J, with 15 bases between. The CDR3 covers 17 residues. Germline V gene data show CDR1 as LGHNA and CDR2 as YSLEER. DNA of the CDR3: TGCGCCAGCAGCCAAGGAGGGTGGGACCAACCTAACTATGGCTACACCTTC. Its translation is CASSQGGWDQPNYGYTF.

The V and J genes are TRBV28 and TRBJ2-5; 12 bases line up with TRBD1. J was trimmed by 5 bases and V by 6 bases; bases with no gene match: 7. The germline V gene encodes CDR1 MDHEN and CDR2 SYDVKM. The CDR3 extends over 15 amino acids. The chain's CDR3 is CASSGDRGRLETQYF. The CDR3, as DNA: TGTGCCAGCAGCGGGGACAGGGGGCGTCTGGAGACCCAGTACTTC. The whole variable domain, remainder taken from reference TRBV28 and TRBJ2-5, is DVKVTQSSRYLVKRTGEKVFLECVQDMDHENMFWYRQDPGLGLRLIYFSYDVKMKEKGDIPEGYSVSREKKERFSLILESASTNQTSMYLCASSGDRGRLETQYFGPGTRLLVL.

This chain joins TRBV28 and TRBJ2-3; 8 bases align to TRBD2. The CDR3 has 15 residues. Germline V CDR1 and CDR2: MDHEN, SYDVKM. Trimming cost V 4 bases and J 2 bases; bases outside gene matches: 5. CDR3 sequence: CASSSSGRPTDTQYF. The DNA for the CDR3 is TGTGCCAGCAGTTCCAGCGGGAGACCCACAGATACGCAGTATTTT.

This chain joins TRBV28 and TRBJ1-5; a possible D gene is TRBD1 (5 bases). V lost 7 bases to trimming and J lost 5 bases, with 18 bases between them. Germline assignment: CDR1 MDHEN and CDR2 SYDVKM. This CDR3 comprises 15 residues. The CDR3 DNA reads as TGTGCCAGCACCCGGGTCGCAGGGAGCTATCAGCCCCAGCATTTT. The encoded protein is CASTRVAGSYQPQHF.

This clonotype was detected only a few times. V is TRBV20-1 and J is TRBJ2-1, with TRBD2 identical over 14 bases. CDR3 length: 18 amino acids. The germline V gene encodes CDR1 DFQATT and CDR2 SNEGSKA (reference sequence). The CDR3 nucleotides are TGCAGCGTTATTCAGGGACTAGCGGGAGATCCCCTCTACAATGAGCAGTTCTTC. As protein: CSVIQGLAGDPLYNEQFF.

The chain has TRBV7-2 and TRBJ1-2, with 8 bases aligning to TRBD1. The CDR3 spans 15 residues. The V gene's germline CDR1 is SGHTA and CDR2 FQGNSA. With 5 bases clipped from V and 0 bases from J, the junction kept 5 bases outside the gene matches. CDR3 nucleotides: TGTGCCAGCAGCCCAAACAGGGGGGCTAACTATGGCTACACCTTC. It translates to CASSPNRGANYGYTF.